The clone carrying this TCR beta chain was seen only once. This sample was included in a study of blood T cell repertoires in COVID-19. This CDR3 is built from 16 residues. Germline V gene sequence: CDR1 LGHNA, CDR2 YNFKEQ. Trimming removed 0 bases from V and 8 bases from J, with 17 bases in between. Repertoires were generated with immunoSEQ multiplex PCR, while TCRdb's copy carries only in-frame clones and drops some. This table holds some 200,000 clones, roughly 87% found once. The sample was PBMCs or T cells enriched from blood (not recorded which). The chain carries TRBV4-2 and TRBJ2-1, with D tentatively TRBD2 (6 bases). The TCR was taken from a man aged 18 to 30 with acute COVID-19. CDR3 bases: TGTGCCAGCAGCCAAGACGGACTACAGAAGGTCCATGAGCAGTTCTTC. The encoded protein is CASSQDGLQKVHEQFF.